The 4 T cell receptor beta chains given below trace back to one sample, sequenced in a study of blood T cell repertoires in COVID-19. Only in-frame clones appear in the TCRdb table, and some are missing; sequencing was by immunoSEQ multiplex PCR. The top ten clones hold 2% of a sample with hundreds of thousands of clones, around 90% of them seen once. The sequencing input was PBMCs or T cells enriched from blood (not recorded which). These receptors came from a woman aged 55-75 years in a cohort exposed to, infected with or recovered from COVID-19 (not recorded which).

This rearrangement joins TRBV5-1 to TRBJ2-1, with 12 positions matching TRBD1. CDR3 size: 15 residues. V gave up 1 base and J gave up 6 bases; unmatched junction bases: 2. CDR1 is SGHRS, CDR2 YFSETQ, per germline. The CDR3 nucleotides read TGCGCCAGCAGCTTGATGGGACAGGGGGCCAATGAGCAGTTCTTC. It translates to CASSLMGQGANEQFF.

This clone was seen a few times. The chain employs TRBV11-1 and TRBJ2-6, with D tentatively TRBD1 (5 bases). The germline V gene encodes CDR1 SGHAT and CDR2 FQDESV (reference sequence). CDR3 length: 16 residues. Trimming stripped 5 bases from V and 2 bases from J, with 13 bases between. The CDR3 DNA is TGTGCCAGCAGCCCTGTGGGCAGGGCTGGGGCCAACGTCCTGACTTTC. Protein: CASSPVGRAGANVLTF.

V gene TRBV6-6 combines with J gene TRBJ2-7; possibly TRBD2 for D (6 bases). CDR3 length equals 14 residues. Germline V lookup: CDR1 MNHNY, CDR2 SVGAGI (reference sequence). Trimming took 2 bases from V and 2 from J, leaving 10 bases between them. CDR3: CASSYRGVPYEQYF. The CDR3, as DNA: TGTGCCAGCAGTTACCGCGGGGTTCCCTACGAGCAGTACTTC.

This chain joins TRBV6-2 or TRBV6-3 and TRBJ2-5, with 7 bases that match TRBD2. After removal of 6 bases from V and 3 bases from J, the junction contained 7 bases not matched to a gene. Germline CDR1 is MNHEY and CDR2 is SVGEGT. The CDR3 spans 14 residues. The CDR3 coding sequence is TGTGCCAGCAGCTTCGTTGGACTAGAAGAGACCCAGTACTTC. This encodes CASSFVGLEETQYF.